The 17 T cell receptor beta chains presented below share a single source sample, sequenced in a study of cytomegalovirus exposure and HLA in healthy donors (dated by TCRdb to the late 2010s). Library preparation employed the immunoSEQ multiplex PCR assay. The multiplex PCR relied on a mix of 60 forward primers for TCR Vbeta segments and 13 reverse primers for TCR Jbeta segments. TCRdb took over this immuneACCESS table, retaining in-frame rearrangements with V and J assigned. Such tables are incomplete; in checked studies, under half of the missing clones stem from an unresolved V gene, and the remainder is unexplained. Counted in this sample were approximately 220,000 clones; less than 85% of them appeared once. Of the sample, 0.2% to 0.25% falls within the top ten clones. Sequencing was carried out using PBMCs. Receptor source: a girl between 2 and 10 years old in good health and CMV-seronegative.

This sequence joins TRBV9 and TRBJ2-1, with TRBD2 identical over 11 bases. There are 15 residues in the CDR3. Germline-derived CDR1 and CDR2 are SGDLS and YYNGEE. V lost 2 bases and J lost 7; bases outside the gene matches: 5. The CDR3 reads CASSVVAGGLNEQFF. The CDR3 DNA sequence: TGTGCCAGCAGCGTGGTAGCGGGGGGGCTAAATGAGCAGTTCTTC.

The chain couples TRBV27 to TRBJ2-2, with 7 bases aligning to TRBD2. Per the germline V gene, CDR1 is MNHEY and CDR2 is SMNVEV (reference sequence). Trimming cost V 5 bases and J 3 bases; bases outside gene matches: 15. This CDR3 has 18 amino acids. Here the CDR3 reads CASSPLASGLPYTGELFF. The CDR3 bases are TGTGCCAGCAGTCCCCTGGCGTCGGGACTACCTTACACCGGGGAGCTGTTTTTT.

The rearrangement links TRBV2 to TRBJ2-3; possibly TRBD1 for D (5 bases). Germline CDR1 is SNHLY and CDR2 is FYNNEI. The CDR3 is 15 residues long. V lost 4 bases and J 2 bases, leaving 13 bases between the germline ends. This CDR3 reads CASSGEQAYTDTQYF. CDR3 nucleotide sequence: TGTGCCAGCAGTGGAGAACAGGCTTACACAGATACGCAGTATTTT. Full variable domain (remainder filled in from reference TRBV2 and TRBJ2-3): EPEVTQTPSHQVTQMGQEVILRCVPISNHLYFYWYRQILGQKVEFLVSFYNNEISEKSEIFDDQFSVERPDGSNFTLKIRSTKLEDSAMYFCASSGEQAYTDTQYFGPGTRLTVL.

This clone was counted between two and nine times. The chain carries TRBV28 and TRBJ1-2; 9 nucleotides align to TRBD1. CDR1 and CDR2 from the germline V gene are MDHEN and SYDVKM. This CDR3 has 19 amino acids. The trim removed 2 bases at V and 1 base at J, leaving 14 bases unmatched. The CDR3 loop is CASSLGGTGPIGVNYGYTF. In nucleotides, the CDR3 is TGTGCCAGCAGTTTAGGGGGGACAGGGCCTATCGGGGTTAACTATGGCTACACCTTC.

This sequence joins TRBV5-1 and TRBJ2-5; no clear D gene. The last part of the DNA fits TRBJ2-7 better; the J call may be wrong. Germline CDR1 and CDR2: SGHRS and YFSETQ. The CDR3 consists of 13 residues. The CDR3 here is CASSLGPGDEQYF. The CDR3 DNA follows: TGCGCCAGCAGCTTGGGTCCAGGCGACGAGCAGTACTTC.

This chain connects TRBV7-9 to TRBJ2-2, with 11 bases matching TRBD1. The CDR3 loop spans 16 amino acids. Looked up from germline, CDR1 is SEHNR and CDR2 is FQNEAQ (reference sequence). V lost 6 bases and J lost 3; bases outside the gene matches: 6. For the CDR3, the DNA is TGTGCCAGCAGTCCTGGGGACAGGGGGGACACCGGGGAGCTGTTTTTT. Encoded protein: CASSPGDRGDTGELFF.

CDR3: CASSLGPGISGGYTF. As DNA, the CDR3 is TGTGCCAGCAGCTTGGGCCCGGGAATAAGTGGCGGCTACACCTTC. The chain has TRBV5-6 and TRBJ1-2, with D uncertain. From germline, CDR1 is SGHDT and CDR2 YYEEEE. The CDR3 sequence is 15 residues long. Trimming pared 0 bases from V and 8 bases from J, leaving 17 bases between.

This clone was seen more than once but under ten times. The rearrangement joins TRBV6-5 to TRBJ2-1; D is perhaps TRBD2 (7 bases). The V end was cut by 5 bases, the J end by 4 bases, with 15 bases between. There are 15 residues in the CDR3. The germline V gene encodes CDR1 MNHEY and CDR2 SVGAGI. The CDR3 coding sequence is TGTGCCAGCAGTGTAGGGAGGGGGGCTTACAATGAGCAGTTCTTC. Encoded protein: CASSVGRGAYNEQFF.

CDR3 in DNA: TGTGCCAGCAGTCGGCGGGACAGGGGGCGGATTGAAGCTTTCTTT. Encoded protein: CASSRRDRGRIEAFF. This chain connects TRBV6-5 to TRBJ1-1; 12 nucleotides align to TRBD1. This CDR3 has 15 amino acids. Germline values: CDR1 MNHEY, CDR2 SVGAGI. The J segment lost 7 bases and the V segment lost 5 bases, leaving 8 bases of the junction unmatched.

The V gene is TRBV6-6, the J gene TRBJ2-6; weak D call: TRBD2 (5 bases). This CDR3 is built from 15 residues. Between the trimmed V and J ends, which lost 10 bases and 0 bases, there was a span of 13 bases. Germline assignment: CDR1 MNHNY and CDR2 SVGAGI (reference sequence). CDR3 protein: CATISGYSGANVLTF. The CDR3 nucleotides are TGTGCCACCATCTCGGGGTACTCTGGGGCCAACGTCCTGACTTTC.

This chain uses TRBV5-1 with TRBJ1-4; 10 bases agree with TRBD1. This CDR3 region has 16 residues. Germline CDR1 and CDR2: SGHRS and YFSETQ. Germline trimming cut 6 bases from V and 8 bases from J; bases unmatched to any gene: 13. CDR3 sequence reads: CASKRTGGDVTEKLFF. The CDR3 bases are TGCGCCAGCAAAAGGACAGGGGGGGACGTTACGGAAAAACTGTTTTTT.

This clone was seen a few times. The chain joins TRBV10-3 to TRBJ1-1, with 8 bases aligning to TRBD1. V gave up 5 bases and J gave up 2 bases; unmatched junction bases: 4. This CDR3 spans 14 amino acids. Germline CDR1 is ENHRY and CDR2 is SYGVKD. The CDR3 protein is CAISWTGSNTEAFF. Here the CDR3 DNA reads TGTGCCATCAGTTGGACAGGGAGTAACACTGAAGCTTTCTTT.

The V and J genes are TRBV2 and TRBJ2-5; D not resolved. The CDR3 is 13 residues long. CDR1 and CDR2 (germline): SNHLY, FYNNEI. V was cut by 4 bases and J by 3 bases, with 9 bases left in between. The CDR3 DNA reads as TGTGCCAGCAGTGGGTTACAGAAAGAGACCCAGTACTTC. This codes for CASSGLQKETQYF.

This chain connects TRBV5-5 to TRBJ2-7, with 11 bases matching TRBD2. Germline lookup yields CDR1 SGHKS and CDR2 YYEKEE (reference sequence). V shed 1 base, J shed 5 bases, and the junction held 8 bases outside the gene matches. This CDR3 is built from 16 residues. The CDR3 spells CASSLNPTSGDHEQYF. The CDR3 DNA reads TGTGCCAGCAGCTTGAATCCGACTAGCGGGGATCACGAGCAGTACTTC.

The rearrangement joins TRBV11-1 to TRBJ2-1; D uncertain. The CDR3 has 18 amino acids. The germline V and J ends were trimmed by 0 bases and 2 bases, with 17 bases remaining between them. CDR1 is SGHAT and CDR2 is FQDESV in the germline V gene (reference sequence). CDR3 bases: TGTGCCAGCAGCTTAGCGTTGCTCGGTTCCTCTACCTACAATGAGCAGTTCTTC. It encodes CASSLALLGSSTYNEQFF.

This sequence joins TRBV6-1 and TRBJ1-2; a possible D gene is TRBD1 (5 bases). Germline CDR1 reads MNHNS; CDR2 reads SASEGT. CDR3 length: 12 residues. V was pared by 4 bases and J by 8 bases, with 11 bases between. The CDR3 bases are TGTGCCAGCAGTGGGGGCAGGCGGGGCTACACCTTC. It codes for CASSGGRRGYTF.

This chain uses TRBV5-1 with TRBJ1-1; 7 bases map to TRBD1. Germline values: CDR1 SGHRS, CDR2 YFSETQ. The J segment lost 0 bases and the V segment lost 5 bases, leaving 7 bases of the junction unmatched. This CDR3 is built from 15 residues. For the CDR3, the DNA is TGCGCCAGCAGACCAACCGGGACAGTGAACACTGAAGCTTTCTTT. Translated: CASRPTGTVNTEAFF.